A selection of T cell receptor beta chains follows, all from one sample in a study of shared clonotypes between healthy human individuals. Only in-frame clones appear in the TCRdb table, and some are missing; sequencing was by immunoSEQ multiplex PCR. The sample lists 1 million to 1.3 million clones; 78% were seen once. The specimen was memory CD4+ T cells from PBMCs. These receptors came from a man between 18 and 35 years old in good health. Some clones in this sample may be carry-over from other donors' samples. The CDR3 runs from the conserved cysteine through the conserved F or W. The D gene is left open where the match is weak. Clone size is shown for a subset of rows, as once, few, many or a class of expanded clone.

TRBJ2-2,.,TRBV5-1,.,CASSFSSISTGELFF,TGCGCCAGCAGCTTCTCAAGCATTAGTACCGGGGAGCTGTTTTTT
TRBJ2-3,few,TRBV5-1,.,CASSSQGTTDTQYF,TGCGCCAGCAGCTCCCAAGGAACCACAGATACGCAGTATTTT
TRBJ1-4,few,TRBV20-1,.,CSAPYNEKLFF,TGCAGTGCCCCGTATAATGAAAAACTGTTTTTT
TRBJ2-7,.,TRBV25-1,.,CASSEDFYEQYF,TGTGCCAGCAGTGAGGACTTCTACGAGCAGTACTTC
TRBJ2-2,.,TRBV5-1,.,CASSSRPKGEAGELFF,TGCGCCAGCAGCTCACGGCCGAAAGGGGAGGCCGGGGAGCTGTTTTTT
TRBJ2-1,.,TRBV6-4,.,CASSAEGRPYNEQFF,TGTGCCAGCAGCGCCGAGGGGAGACCCTACAATGAGCAGTTCTTC
TRBJ2-5,.,TRBV27,.,CASSLSFPGLFGETQYF,TGTGCCAGCAGTTTATCGTTTCCGGGGCTGTTCGGAGAGACCCAGTACTTC
TRBJ2-7,.,TRBV9,.,CASSVDAGTAEQYF,TGTGCCAGCAGCGTAGACGCGGGAACGGCCGAGCAGTACTTC
TRBJ2-7,.,TRBV7-3,TRBD2,CASSPGGRAVSEQYF,TGTGCCAGCAGCCCGGGCGGGAGGGCCGTTTCCGAGCAGTACTTC
TRBJ1-3,.,TRBV5-1,.,CASNRGAGSGNTIYF,TGCGCCAGCAATCGGGGGGCAGGCTCTGGAAACACCATATATTTT
TRBJ2-4,.,TRBV7-9,TRBD2,CASSPGTSGPKNIQYF,TGTGCCAGCAGCCCCGGGACTAGCGGCCCTAAAAACATTCAGTACTTC
TRBJ2-7,.,TRBV20-1,.,CSVPAQYF,TGCAGTGTACCGGCGCAGTACTTC
TRBJ2-1,.,TRBV9,TRBD2,CASSGTSGAYNEQFF,TGTGCCAGCAGCGGTACTAGCGGGGCTTACAATGAGCAGTTCTTC
TRBJ2-7,.,TRBV18,TRBD2,CASSPGGLAGNEQYF,TGTGCCAGCTCACCAGGGGGACTAGCGGGAAATGAGCAGTACTTC
TRBJ2-7,once,TRBV5-1,TRBD2,CASSLTVGGSYEQYF,TGCGCCAGCAGCTTGACCGTGGGGGGGTCCTACGAGCAGTACTTC
TRBJ2-7,.,TRBV11-2,TRBD1,CASSLNVGGASYEQYF,TGTGCCAGCAGCTTAAATGTAGGGGGCGCTTCCTACGAGCAGTACTTC
TRBJ1-1,.,TRBV5-1,.,CASSSQVNTEAFF,TGCGCCAGCAGCTCCCAGGTGAACACTGAAGCTTTCTTT
TRBJ2-1,.,TRBV25-1,TRBD1,CASSESGGRGQFF,TGTGCCAGCAGTGAATCAGGGGGCAGGGGGCAGTTCTTC
TRBJ2-7,.,TRBV7-9,TRBD2,CASSSSGTDYEQYF,TGTGCCAGCAGCTCTAGCGGGACAGACTACGAGCAGTACTTC
TRBJ2-5,.,TRBV29-1,TRBD2,CSFQTSSTIGETQYF,TGCAGCTTCCAGACTAGCAGCACCATAGGGGAGACCCAGTACTTC